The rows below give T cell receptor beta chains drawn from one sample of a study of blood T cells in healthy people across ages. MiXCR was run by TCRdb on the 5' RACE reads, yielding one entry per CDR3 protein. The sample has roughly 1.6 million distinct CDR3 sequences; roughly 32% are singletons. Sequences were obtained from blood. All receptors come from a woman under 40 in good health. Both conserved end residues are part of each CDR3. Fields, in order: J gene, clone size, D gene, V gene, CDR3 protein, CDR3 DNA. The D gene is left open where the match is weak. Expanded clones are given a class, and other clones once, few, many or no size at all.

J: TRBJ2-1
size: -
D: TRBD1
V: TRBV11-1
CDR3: CASSLAAQGFSYNEQFF
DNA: TGTGCCAGCAGCTTAGCTGCACAGGGGTTCTCCTACAATGAGCAGTTCTTC

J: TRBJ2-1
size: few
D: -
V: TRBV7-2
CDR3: CASSLAGGDSYYNEQFF
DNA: TGTGCCAGCAGCTTAGCCGGCGGGGACAGTTACTACAATGAGCAGTTCTTC

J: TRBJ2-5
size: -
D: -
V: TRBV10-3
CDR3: CAISTERLQETQYF
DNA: TGTGCCATCAGTACCGAGAGGCTCCAAGAGACCCAGTACTTC

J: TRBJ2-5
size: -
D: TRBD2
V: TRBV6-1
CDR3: CASSEGSSGGQETQYF
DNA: TGTGCCAGCAGTGAAGGTAGTAGCGGGGGACAAGAGACCCAGTACTTC

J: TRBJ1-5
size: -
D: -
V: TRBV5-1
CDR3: CASSLGVAGNQPQHF
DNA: TGCGCCAGCAGCTTGGGGGTAGCGGGTAATCAGCCCCAGCATTTT

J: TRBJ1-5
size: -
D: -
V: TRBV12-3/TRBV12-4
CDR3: CASTIHGVSNQPQHF
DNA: TGTGCCAGCACCATACACGGGGTAAGCAATCAGCCCCAGCATTTT

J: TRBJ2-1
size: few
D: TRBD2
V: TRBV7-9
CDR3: CASSRTSGIEGEQFF
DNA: TGTGCCAGCAGCCGCACTAGCGGGATTGAGGGTGAGCAGTTCTTC

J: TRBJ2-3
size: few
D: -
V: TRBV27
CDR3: CASSSSGAGTDTQYF
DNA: TGTGCCAGCAGTTCGTCCGGGGCCGGCACAGATACGCAGTATTTT

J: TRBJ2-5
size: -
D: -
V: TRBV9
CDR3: CASSVREGGWEQYF
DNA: TGTGCCAGCAGCGTCCGAGAGGGGGGGTGGGAGCAGTACTTC

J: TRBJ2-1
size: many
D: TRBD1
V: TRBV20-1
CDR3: CSARSRTGSYNEQFF
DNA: TGCAGTGCTAGATCCCGGACAGGCTCCTACAATGAGCAGTTCTTC

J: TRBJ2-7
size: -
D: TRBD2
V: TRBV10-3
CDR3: CAISGTSGRAFPYEQYF
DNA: TGTGCCATCAGCGGGACTAGCGGGAGGGCCTTTCCCTACGAGCAGTACTTC

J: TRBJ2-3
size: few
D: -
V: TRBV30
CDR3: CACGKSSTDTQYF
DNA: TGTGCCTGCGGAAAATCTAGCACAGATACGCAGTATTTT

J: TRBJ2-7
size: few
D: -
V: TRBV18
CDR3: CASMREVGLAYSYEQYF
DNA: TGTGCCAGCATGCGAGAAGTTGGGCTAGCGTACTCCTACGAGCAGTACTTC

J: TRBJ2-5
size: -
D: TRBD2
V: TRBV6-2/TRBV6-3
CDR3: CASSYSVERGETQYF
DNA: TGTGCCAGCAGTTACTCGGTCGAGCGGGGAGAGACCCAGTACTTC

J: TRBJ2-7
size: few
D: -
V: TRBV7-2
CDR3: CASSLETVLSYEQYF
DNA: TGTGCCAGCAGCTTAGAGACGGTCCTATCCTACGAGCAGTACTTC

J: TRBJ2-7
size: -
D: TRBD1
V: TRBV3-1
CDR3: CASSLQGASGEQYF
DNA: TGTGCCAGCAGCTTACAGGGGGCAAGTGGCGAGCAGTACTTC

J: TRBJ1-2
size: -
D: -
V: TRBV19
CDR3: CASGDQQRNGYTF
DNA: TGTGCCAGCGGGGACCAACAAAGGAATGGCTACACCTTC

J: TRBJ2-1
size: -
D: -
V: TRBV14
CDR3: CASSQDRLLLGEQFF
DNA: TGTGCCAGCAGCCAAGATCGGCTCCTGCTCGGTGAGCAGTTCTTC

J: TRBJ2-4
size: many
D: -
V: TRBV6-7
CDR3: CASSSDKNIQYF
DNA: TGTGCCAGCAGTTCTGACAAAAACATTCAGTACTTC

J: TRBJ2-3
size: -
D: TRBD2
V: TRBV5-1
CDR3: CASSRGLAPDTQYF
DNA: TGCGCCAGCAGCCGCGGACTAGCTCCAGATACGCAGTATTTT

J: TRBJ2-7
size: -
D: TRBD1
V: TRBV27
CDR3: CASRPTGGGDEQYF
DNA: TGTGCCAGCAGGCCAACAGGGGGAGGCGACGAGCAGTACTTC

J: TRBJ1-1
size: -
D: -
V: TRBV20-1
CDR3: CSAMGGAEAFF
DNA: TGCAGTGCTATGGGAGGGGCGGAAGCTTTCTTT

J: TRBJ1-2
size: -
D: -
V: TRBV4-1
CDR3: CASSQDWAGIGGYTF
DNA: TGCGCCAGCAGCCAAGATTGGGCAGGGATAGGTGGCTACACCTTC

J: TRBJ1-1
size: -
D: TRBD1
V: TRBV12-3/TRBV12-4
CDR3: CASSLALTGGTEAFF
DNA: TGTGCCAGCAGTTTAGCGCTGACAGGGGGCACTGAAGCTTTCTTT

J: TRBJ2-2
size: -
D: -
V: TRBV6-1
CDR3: CASASGGDTGELFF
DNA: TGTGCCAGCGCTTCGGGGGGCGACACCGGGGAGCTGTTTTTT

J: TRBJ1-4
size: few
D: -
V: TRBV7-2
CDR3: CASSSGTPGRDEKLFF
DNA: TGTGCCAGCAGCTCCGGGACACCAGGCAGGGATGAAAAACTGTTTTTT

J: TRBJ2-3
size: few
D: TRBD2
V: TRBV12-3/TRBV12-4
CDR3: CASSLNPRTSGYTDTQYF
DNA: TGTGCCAGCAGTTTAAATCCCAGGACTAGCGGATACACAGATACGCAGTATTTT

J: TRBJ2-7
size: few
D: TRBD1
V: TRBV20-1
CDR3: CSARAGGQSSYEQYF
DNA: TGCAGTGCTCGCGCAGGGGGCCAGAGTTCCTACGAGCAGTACTTC

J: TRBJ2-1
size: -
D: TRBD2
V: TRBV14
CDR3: CASSQIIAGVSYEQFF
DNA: TGTGCCAGCAGCCAAATTATAGCGGGAGTGTCGTATGAGCAGTTCTTC

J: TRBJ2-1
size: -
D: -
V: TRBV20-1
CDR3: CSARETRRPYNEQFF
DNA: TGCAGTGCTAGAGAGACCCGGCGCCCTTACAATGAGCAGTTCTTC

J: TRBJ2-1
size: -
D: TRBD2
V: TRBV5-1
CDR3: CASSHSLAGGPDEQFF
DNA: TGCGCCAGCAGCCACTCCCTAGCGGGGGGGCCCGATGAGCAGTTCTTC

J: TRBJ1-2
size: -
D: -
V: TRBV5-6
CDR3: CASSPRNRDLNYGYTF
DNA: TGTGCCAGCAGCCCGAGGAACAGGGACCTGAACTATGGCTACACCTTC

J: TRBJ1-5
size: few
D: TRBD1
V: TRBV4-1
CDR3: CASSQVGTGGNQPQHF
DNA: TGCGCCAGCAGCCAAGTTGGGACAGGGGGCAATCAGCCCCAGCATTTT

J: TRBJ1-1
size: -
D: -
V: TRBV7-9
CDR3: CASSWGGSRREAFF
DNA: TGTGCCAGCAGCTGGGGAGGGTCCCGGAGGGAAGCTTTCTTT

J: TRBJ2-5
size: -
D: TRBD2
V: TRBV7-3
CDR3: CASSMGEREVETQYF
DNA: TGTGCCAGCAGCATGGGAGAGCGGGAGGTGGAGACCCAGTACTTC

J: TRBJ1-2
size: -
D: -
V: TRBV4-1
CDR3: CASSPGHEDYGYTF
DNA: TGCGCCAGCAGCCCAGGACACGAAGATTATGGCTACACCTTC

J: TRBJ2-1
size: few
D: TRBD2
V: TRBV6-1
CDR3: CASSEVLLVWGGNNRSPNNEQFF
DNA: TGTGCCAGCAGTGAAGTGTTGTTGGTTTGGGGAGGGAATAATCGATCCCCTAACAATGAGCAGTTCTTC

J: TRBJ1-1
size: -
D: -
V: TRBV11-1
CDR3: CASSLFQEMNTEAFF
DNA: TGTGCCAGCAGCTTATTCCAGGAAATGAACACTGAAGCTTTCTTT

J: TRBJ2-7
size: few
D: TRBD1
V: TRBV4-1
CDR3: CASSHQDRGSYEQYF
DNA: TGCGCCAGCAGCCACCAGGACAGGGGAAGTTACGAGCAGTACTTC